The clone carrying this T cell receptor (beta chain) was seen more than once but under ten times. The ends were cut back, 8 bases at V and 12 bases at J, with 14 bases in the middle. This CDR3 contains 11 residues. The germline V gene has CDR1 MNHEY and CDR2 SVGAGI. This entry belongs to a study of blood T cell repertoires in COVID-19. Study-wide context: From the United States, Italy and Spain came samples of acute and convalescent COVID-19. T cells, B-cell-depleted T cells, or PBMCs supplied cDNA or gDNA.

Sequencing was performed with immunoSEQ multiplex PCR; in TCRdb, only in-frame clones are kept and a portion is missing. The data contain some 120,000 clones, around 81% of them seen just once; the ten biggest clones take up 3.5% to 4.5%. Sequenced sample: peripheral blood. The rearrangement joins TRBV6-5 to TRBJ2-1, with a possible D match to TRBD2 (6 bases). The TCR originated in a woman between 50 and 59 years old with acute or convalescent COVID-19. CDR3 sequence (DNA): TGTGCCAGCGGGTGGACTACCGCGCAGTTCTTC. Translation: CASGWTTAQFF.